The rows below give T cell receptor beta chains drawn from one sample of a study of blood T cell repertoires in COVID-19. The data were produced by immunoSEQ multiplex PCR, yet TCRdb's version contains in-frame clones alone and is incomplete. This sample carries about 140,000 clones, around 90% of them seen once, and the ten largest clones take 9.5% to 12%. Sequencing used peripheral blood. These receptors were collected from an elderly woman with acute or convalescent COVID-19. CDR3s include the opening cysteine and the closing phenylalanine or tryptophan. Fields, in order: V gene, J gene, CDR3 protein.

v_gene: TRBV5-6
j_gene: TRBJ2-3
CDR3aa: CASSLASSTDTQYF

v_gene: TRBV28
j_gene: TRBJ1-4
CDR3aa: CASSFVANLGGKLFF

v_gene: TRBV2
j_gene: TRBJ2-7
CDR3aa: CASSPGQGQPYEQYF

v_gene: TRBV13
j_gene: TRBJ1-6
CDR3aa: CASSLGGGSGNSPLHF

v_gene: TRBV6-7
j_gene: TRBJ1-4
CDR3aa: CASSYSTPDRASNEKLFF

v_gene: TRBV5-1
j_gene: TRBJ1-2
CDR3aa: CASSYTGVYGYTF

v_gene: TRBV5-1
j_gene: TRBJ1-2
CDR3aa: CASRNPEGGQGYTF

v_gene: TRBV6-4
j_gene: TRBJ1-3
CDR3aa: CASSDSPGTGGPLGNTIYF

v_gene: TRBV2
j_gene: TRBJ1-5
CDR3aa: CASSEEAGDQPQHF

v_gene: TRBV9
j_gene: TRBJ2-2
CDR3aa: CASSEYNTGELFF

v_gene: TRBV2
j_gene: TRBJ1-5
CDR3aa: CASSDLAISNQPQHF

v_gene: TRBV7-8
j_gene: TRBJ2-5
CDR3aa: CASSLAARPETQYF

v_gene: TRBV7-8
j_gene: TRBJ1-1
CDR3aa: CASFWDSQNTEAFF

v_gene: TRBV11-2
j_gene: TRBJ1-2
CDR3aa: CASSLVLGNYGYTF

v_gene: TRBV7-2
j_gene: TRBJ2-7
CDR3aa: CASRPPGDRRHEQYF

v_gene: TRBV19
j_gene: TRBJ1-5
CDR3aa: CASSIVRGEGNQPQHF

v_gene: TRBV30
j_gene: TRBJ1-2
CDR3aa: CAGDREKFYGYTF

v_gene: TRBV6-5
j_gene: TRBJ1-6
CDR3aa: CASSSDRSYSPLHF

v_gene: TRBV7-8
j_gene: TRBJ2-3
CDR3aa: CASSLVAATSTDTQYF

v_gene: TRBV5-1
j_gene: TRBJ1-1
CDR3aa: CASRFIGEGTEAFF

v_gene: TRBV11-1
j_gene: TRBJ2-5
CDR3aa: CASSLGDRRQETQYF

v_gene: TRBV3-1/TRBV3-2
j_gene: TRBJ2-3
CDR3aa: CASRGRDTQYF

v_gene: TRBV18
j_gene: TRBJ2-3
CDR3aa: CASSQGQPSTDTQYF

v_gene: TRBV4-3
j_gene: TRBJ1-5
CDR3aa: CASSQGPGTTNQPQHF

v_gene: TRBV29-1
j_gene: TRBJ2-7
CDR3aa: CSVVTGGYEQYF

v_gene: TRBV5-5
j_gene: TRBJ1-2
CDR3aa: CASSSDRGYGYTF

v_gene: TRBV6-5
j_gene: TRBJ1-2
CDR3aa: CASRTGGGHGYTF

v_gene: TRBV30
j_gene: TRBJ1-1
CDR3aa: CAWKVWTGTTEAFF

v_gene: TRBV9
j_gene: TRBJ1-2
CDR3aa: CASSPQPLRGGYTF